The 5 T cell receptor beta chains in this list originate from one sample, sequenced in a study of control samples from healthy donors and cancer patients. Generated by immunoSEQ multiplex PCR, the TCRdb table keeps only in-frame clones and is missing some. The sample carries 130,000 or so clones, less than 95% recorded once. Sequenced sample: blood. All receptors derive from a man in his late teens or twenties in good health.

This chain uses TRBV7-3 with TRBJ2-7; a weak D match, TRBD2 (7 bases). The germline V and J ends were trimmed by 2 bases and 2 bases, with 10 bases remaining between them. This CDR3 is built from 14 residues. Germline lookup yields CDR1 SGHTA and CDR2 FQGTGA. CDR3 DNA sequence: TGTGCCAGCAGCTTACGGGGGGCCCCCTACGAGCAGTACTTC. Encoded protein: CASSLRGAPYEQYF.

The CDR3 bases are TGCGCCAGCAGCTTGGAAGGCAGGGGGGATGAAAAACTGTTTTTT. It specifies CASSLEGRGDEKLFF. The rearrangement links TRBV5-1 to TRBJ1-4; 7 nucleotides match TRBD1. Germline V gives CDR1 SGHRS, CDR2 YFSETQ. Trimming at V came to 0 bases and at J to 6 bases, leaving 5 bases not matched to a gene. The CDR3 spans 15 residues.

CDR3 amino acids: CASSLHHQPQHF. For the CDR3, the DNA is TGTGCCAGCAGCTTGCACCATCAGCCCCAGCATTTT. The rearrangement links TRBV11-2 to TRBJ1-5; the D is unclear. The V gene's germline CDR1 is SGHAT and CDR2 FQNNGV. V lost 3 bases to trimming and J lost 5 bases, with 5 bases between them. The CDR3 is 12 residues long.

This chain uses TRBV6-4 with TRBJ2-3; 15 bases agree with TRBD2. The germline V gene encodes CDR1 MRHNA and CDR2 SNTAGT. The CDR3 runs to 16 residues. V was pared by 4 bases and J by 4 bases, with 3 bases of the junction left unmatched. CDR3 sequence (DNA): TGTGCCAGCAGTGCCGGACTAGCGGGGGGGCCAGATACGCAGTATTTT. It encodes CASSAGLAGGPDTQYF.

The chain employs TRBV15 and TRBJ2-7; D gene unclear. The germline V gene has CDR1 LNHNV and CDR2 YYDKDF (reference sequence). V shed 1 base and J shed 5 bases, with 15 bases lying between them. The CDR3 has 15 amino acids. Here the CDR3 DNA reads TGTGCCACCAGCAGAGCCCATTCCCCGGCGAACGAGCAGTACTTC. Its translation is CATSRAHSPANEQYF.